The sequence of this T cell receptor (beta chain) was determined in a study of blood T cell repertoires in COVID-19. Study details: Whether acute or convalescent, the COVID-19 samples came from the United States, Italy and Spain. From T cells, B-cell-depleted T cells, or PBMCs came the material, which was cDNA or gDNA.

Authors' data handling: Nucleated cell counts were estimated from reference gene primer amplification. Produced via immunoSEQ multiplex PCR; TCRdb's table is partial and in-frame only. V and J calls and clone size are those listed in that table; D and trimming were worked out from the DNA. This table has 130,000 to 150,000 clones, 84% appearing once. Per the germline V gene, CDR1 is GTSNPN and CDR2 is SVGIG (reference sequence). With 0 bases removed from V and 7 bases from J, the gap between germline ends came to 9 bases. The CDR3 is made up of 12 amino acids. The sequenced sample was peripheral blood. This chain uses TRBV30 with TRBJ1-2; possibly TRBD1 for D (5 bases). The receptor's source is a human donor in a cohort sampled during active COVID-19. The CDR3 coding sequence is TGTGCCTGGAGTGTACTCGGGGGTGGCTACACCTTC. This codes for CAWSVLGGGYTF. Full variable domain (outside the CDR3, taken from reference TRBV30 and TRBJ1-2): SQTIHQWPATLVQPVGSPLSLECTVEGTSNPNLYWYRQAAGRGLQLLFYSVGIGQISSEVPQNLSASRPQDRQFILSSKKLLLSDSGFYLCAWSVLGGGYTFGSGTRLTVV.